This passage covers 31 T cell receptor beta chains from one sample sequenced in a study of T cell changes during pregnancy in multiple sclerosis (dated by TCRdb to about 2019). The protocol used for the library was the immunoSEQ multiplex PCR assay. TCRdb re-hosts the immuneACCESS table, in-frame sequences only. Its copies lack some clones; in the studies checked, an unresolved V gene accounts for under half of them, and the cause for the rest is not known. For this sample there are 65,000 to 90,000 clones; over 80% appear just once. Roughly 3.5% of the sample goes to the ten largest clones. This material consisted of PBMCs, taken in the first trimester of pregnancy. Source of these receptors: a female donor in good health, serving as a control in a pregnancy study. Some clones in this sample may be carry-over from other donors' samples.

The rearrangement links TRBV5-5 to TRBJ2-1, with 7 nucleotides matching TRBD1. The CDR3 extends over 15 amino acids. Trimming removed 4 bases from V and 1 base from J; junction bases left unmatched: 5. The germline CDR1 and CDR2 sequences are SGHKS and YYEKEE (reference sequence). In DNA form, the CDR3 reads TGTGCCAGCAGCCCACGGGGACAGTCCTACAATGAGCAGTTCTTC. Translated, it gives CASSPRGQSYNEQFF.

The chain joins TRBV11-2 to TRBJ1-1, with D possibly matching TRBD1 (5 bases). V shed 5 bases and J shed 5 bases, with 15 bases lying between them. Germline loops: CDR1 SGHAT, CDR2 FQNNGV. The CDR3 loop spans 14 amino acids. CDR3 nucleotide sequence: TGTGCCAGCAGCCCATCTAGGGGCCGGACTGAAGCTTTCTTT. It translates to CASSPSRGRTEAFF.

V and J are TRBV30 and TRBJ2-2, with D perhaps matching TRBD1 (6 bases). Trimming cost V 7 bases and J 8 bases, with 11 bases left between them. The germline gives CDR1 GTSNPN, CDR2 SVGIG (reference sequence). The CDR3 totals 11 residues. CDR3 residues: CASDQGGELFF. As DNA, the CDR3 is TGTGCCTCCGACCAGGGGGGGGAGCTGTTTTTT. Looking up the rest from reference TRBV30 and TRBJ2-2 gives the full variable domain: SQTIHQWPATLVQPVGSPLSLECTVEGTSNPNLYWYRQAAGRGLQLLFYSVGIGQISSEVPQNLSASRPQDRQFILSSKKLLLSDSGFYLCASDQGGELFFGEGSRLTVL.

The chain carries TRBV4-1 and TRBJ2-7; D might be TRBD1 (5 bases). Germline V CDR1 and CDR2: MGHRA, YSYEKL. This CDR3 has 12 amino acids. Trimming took off 3 bases at V and 2 bases at J, with 5 bases between the two ends. In DNA form, the CDR3 reads TGCGCCAGCAGCCAGGACACCTACGAGCAGTACTTC. Amino acids: CASSQDTYEQYF.

The rearrangement joins TRBV28 to TRBJ1-6, with D possibly matching TRBD1 (6 bases). The germline V gene has CDR1 MDHEN and CDR2 SYDVKM. This CDR3 has 16 residues. The V end lost 2 bases, the J end lost 7 bases, and 15 bases lay between the germline ends. CDR3 DNA sequence: TGTGCCAGCAGTTTACGGGGGGGCCCCGGGAATTCACCCCTCCACTTT. It encodes CASSLRGGPGNSPLHF.

This clone occurred once. This sequence joins TRBV15 and TRBJ2-3, with a possible D match to TRBD1 (6 bases). Trimming pared 3 bases from V and 2 bases from J, leaving 12 bases between. The germline V gene encodes CDR1 LNHNV and CDR2 YYDKDF (reference sequence). This CDR3 is 15 amino acids long. The CDR3, as DNA: TGTGCCACCAGCAGCAACCGACAGGCCACAGATACGCAGTATTTT. Protein product: CATSSNRQATDTQYF.

The chain carries TRBV29-1 and TRBJ2-7, with 9 bases matching TRBD1. From germline, CDR1 is SQVTM and CDR2 ANQGSEA. The CDR3 is 14 amino acids. Trimming took 2 bases from V and 0 from J; bases not matched to a gene: 2. The CDR3 region is CSVEPTGGSYEQYF. CDR3 in DNA: TGCAGCGTTGAACCGACAGGGGGCTCCTACGAGCAGTACTTC.

The gene calls are TRBV30 and TRBJ2-1; 7 bases map to TRBD2. CDR3 size: 14 residues. The V gene's germline CDR1 is GTSNPN and CDR2 SVGIG (reference sequence). V lost 0 bases and J lost 5; bases outside the gene matches: 4. CDR3 in DNA: TGTGCCTGGAGTGTTGGACTAGACGACAATGAGCAGTTCTTC. It yields the protein CAWSVGLDDNEQFF.

V is TRBV27 and J is TRBJ1-2; D call uncertain. CDR3 size: 17 residues. The germline CDR1 and CDR2 sequences are MNHEY and SMNVEV (reference sequence). V lost 7 bases and J lost 4, with 25 bases in between. The CDR3 here is CASTYARGGRPGYGYTF. CDR3 in DNA: TGTGCCAGCACCTATGCTCGGGGAGGAAGGCCCGGCTATGGCTACACCTTC.

The rearrangement uses TRBV5-6 and TRBJ1-6, with D perhaps TRBD1 (5 bases). Germline CDR1 and CDR2: SGHDT and YYEEEE. There are 15 residues in the CDR3. Trimming removed 5 bases at V and 4 bases at J, with 13 bases between. DNA of the CDR3: TGTGCCAGCAGTCCCGACAGAATTTATAATTCACCCCTCCACTTT. This encodes CASSPDRIYNSPLHF.

The chain links TRBV6-1 to TRBJ1-5, with a tentative D call TRBD1 (5 bases). Germline loops: CDR1 MNHNS, CDR2 SASEGT. V lost 1 base to trimming and J lost 4 bases, with 14 bases between them. The CDR3 loop spans 16 amino acids. The CDR3 coding sequence is TGTGCCAGCAGTGAAGTGGGGCAATGGGAAAATCAGCCCCAGCATTTT. Residues: CASSEVGQWENQPQHF.

V usage is TRBV15 and J usage is TRBJ2-1; 7 bases map to TRBD2. The CDR3 has 13 amino acids. CDR1 and CDR2 from the germline V gene are LNHNV and YYDKDF (reference sequence). V was pared by 7 bases and J by 1 base, with 1 base of the junction left unmatched. The CDR3 DNA reads TGTGCCACCAAGCGGGATTCCTACAATGAGCAGTTCTTC. The encoded protein is CATKRDSYNEQFF.

The chain uses TRBV5-1 and TRBJ2-3, with a weak D call TRBD1 (6 bases). Germline loops: CDR1 SGHRS, CDR2 YFSETQ. V gave up 2 bases and J gave up 6 bases, with 13 bases separating them. CDR3 length: 14 residues. DNA for the CDR3: TGCGCCAGCAGCTTAACCAGGGGATTGGATACGCAGTATTTT. Amino acid sequence: CASSLTRGLDTQYF.

The genes are TRBV7-6 and TRBJ1-3; D not certain. The CDR3 contains 17 residues. With 1 base removed from V and 6 bases from J, the gap between germline ends came to 19 bases. The germline V gene has CDR1 SGHVS and CDR2 FNYEAQ. Written as DNA, the CDR3 is TGTGCCAGCAGCTTAGGAGGGTTCGGGGTCCAGCTAAACACCATATATTTT. Amino acid sequence: CASSLGGFGVQLNTIYF.

CDR3: CASSYRGSGEQYF. The CDR3 nucleotides read TGTGCCAGCAGTTACCGGGGGTCTGGCGAGCAGTACTTC. The chain joins TRBV6-6 to TRBJ2-7, with a weak D call TRBD2 (6 bases). V lost 2 bases and J lost 6, with 11 bases in between. The germline CDR1 and CDR2 sequences are MNHNY and SVGAGI (reference sequence). The length of the CDR3 is 13 residues.

V is TRBV21-1 and J is TRBJ1-2; TRBD1 is the table's D call, not checked against the DNA. TRBV21-1 has pseudogene status. This CDR3 is built from 17 residues. DNA of the CDR3: TGTGCCAGCAGCAAAGTGGGGGCGAATCGCCGGGTCTATGGCTACACCTTC. It encodes CASSKVGANRRVYGYTF.

This clone was detected once. The J gene is TRBJ2-5, the V gene TRBV5-4, with a possible D match to TRBD2 (6 bases). The CDR3 has 16 residues. Germline V gene lookup returns CDR1 SGHNT and CDR2 YYREEE (reference sequence). V was pared by 0 bases and J by 4 bases, with 16 bases between. The CDR3, as DNA: TGTGCCAGCAGCTTGGGTCCGGACTATCAATTAGAGACCCAGTACTTC. Translating it yields CASSLGPDYQLETQYF.

This clone was seen only once. The chain is built from TRBV29-1 and TRBJ2-3; TRBD2 is a possible D gene (7 bases). The CDR3 contains 15 residues. Germline CDR1 reads SQVTM; CDR2 reads ANQGSEA. V was cut by 7 bases and J by 5 bases, with 22 bases left in between. CDR3 in amino acids: CSATVGGRSVDTQYF. The CDR3 DNA reads TGCAGCGCCACCGTGGGGGGGCGGTCAGTAGATACGCAGTATTTT.

The chain couples TRBV6-5 to TRBJ1-2, with 7 bases lining up with TRBD1. This CDR3 region has 16 residues. Losses at the gene ends were 4 bases for V and 1 base for J; bases not matched to a gene: 9. CDR1 and CDR2 (germline): MNHEY, SVGAGI. CDR3 nucleotides: TGTGCCAGCAGTTCGACCGGGACAGCGTTTAACTATGGCTACACCTTC. This codes for CASSSTGTAFNYGYTF.

The chain has TRBV5-4 and TRBJ2-5, with TRBD1 identical over 9 bases. CDR3 length equals 15 residues. J was trimmed by 4 bases and V by 4 bases; bases with no gene match: 8. Germline lookup yields CDR1 SGHNT and CDR2 YYREEE (reference sequence). The CDR3 is CASSPGQGKVETQYF. The CDR3 nucleotides read TGTGCCAGCAGCCCGGGACAGGGAAAGGTAGAGACCCAGTACTTC.

This chain joins TRBV28 and TRBJ2-5; 10 nucleotides align to TRBD1. V shed 5 bases and J 1 base; nucleotides not matched to a gene: 4. CDR1 is MDHEN and CDR2 is SYDVKM in the germline V gene. The CDR3 extends over 15 amino acids. The chain's CDR3 is CASSRQGAIQETQYF. CDR3 coding DNA: TGTGCCAGCAGTCGACAGGGGGCGATCCAAGAGACCCAGTACTTC. The full variable domain, rest sourced from reference TRBV28 and TRBJ2-5, is DVKVTQSSRYLVKRTGEKVFLECVQDMDHENMFWYRQDPGLGLRLIYFSYDVKMKEKGDIPEGYSVSREKKERFSLILESASTNQTSMYLCASSRQGAIQETQYFGPGTRLLVL.

The genes are TRBV9 and TRBJ2-1; possibly TRBD2 for D (7 bases). Germline V gene data show CDR1 as SGDLS and CDR2 as YYNGEE. V was shortened by 3 bases and J by 8 bases, with 18 bases between the two germline ends. The CDR3 spans 15 residues. The CDR3 loop reads CASSAYRGGRDEQFF. For the CDR3, the DNA is TGTGCCAGCAGCGCCTACCGCGGGGGCCGGGATGAGCAGTTCTTC.

The V gene is TRBV6-5, the J gene TRBJ2-7, with 8 bases that match TRBD2. This CDR3 contains 15 residues. In germline, CDR1 is MNHEY, CDR2 SVGAGI. The ends lost 7 bases at V and 3 bases at J; junction bases unmatched: 11. CDR3 sequence reads: CASIPSGGPLYEQYF. The CDR3, as DNA: TGTGCCAGCATACCGAGCGGGGGCCCACTCTACGAGCAGTACTTC.

This clone was picked up one time. The chain has TRBV6-4 and TRBJ1-4; D uncertain. This CDR3 contains 15 residues. Trimming shortened V by 6 bases and J by 2 bases, and 13 bases separated the two germline ends. Germline CDR1 MRHNA, CDR2 SNTAGT. The CDR3 spells CASRTLRTTNEKLFF. CDR3 DNA sequence: TGTGCCAGCAGGACCCTGAGGACTACTAATGAAAAACTGTTTTTT.

V usage is TRBV2 and J usage is TRBJ1-3; D remains unclear. The CDR3 sequence is 17 residues long. CDR1 is SNHLY, CDR2 FYNNEI, per germline. Trimming took 3 bases from V and 0 from J, leaving 15 bases between them. The CDR3, as DNA: TGTGCCAGCAGTGATGGACTTGGAGGGAGCTCTGGAAACACCATATATTTT. Its protein product is CASSDGLGGSSGNTIYF.

The rearrangement joins TRBV5-1 to TRBJ1-2; possible D gene TRBD1, 5 bases. This CDR3 is 14 amino acids long. With 5 bases removed from V and 6 bases from J, the gap between germline ends came to 17 bases. Per germline, CDR1 SGHRS and CDR2 YFSETQ. This chain's CDR3 is CASRYPQGGNGYTF. In DNA form, the CDR3 reads TGCGCCAGCAGATACCCCCAGGGCGGGAATGGCTACACCTTC.

This clone was counted a single time. CDR3 coding DNA: TGTGCCAGTCGGTTTAGCGGGAGGAGCACCGGGGAGCTGTTTTTT. This translates into CASRFSGRSTGELFF. The chain uses TRBV19 and TRBJ2-2, with 10 positions matching TRBD2. Germline lookup yields CDR1 LNHDA and CDR2 SQIVND (reference sequence). The ends lost 8 bases at V and 4 bases at J; junction bases unmatched: 7. The CDR3 length is 15 residues. Supplemented by reference TRBV19 and TRBJ2-2, the full variable domain reads DGGITQSPKYLFRKEGQNVTLSCEQNLNHDAMYWYRQDPGQGLRLIYYSQIVNDFQKGDIAEGYSVSREKKESFPLTVTSAQKNPTAFYLCASRFSGRSTGELFFGEGSRLTVL.

The rearrangement links TRBV27 to TRBJ2-1; D ambiguous. Deletions cut 8 bases from V and 0 bases from J, with 8 bases between. Germline V CDR1 and CDR2: MNHEY, SMNVEV (reference sequence). The CDR3 length is 13 residues. CDR3 protein: CASRTSSYNEQFF. The CDR3 DNA reads TGTGCCAGCCGCACAAGCTCCTACAATGAGCAGTTCTTC.

V and J are TRBV11-3 and TRBJ2-1; the match to TRBD1 covers 9 bases. The CDR3 spans 14 residues. Trimming cost V 4 bases and J 4 bases; bases outside gene matches: 2. Germline V lookup: CDR1 SGHNT, CDR2 YENEEA. The CDR3 sequence: CASSSGTGYNEQFF. The DNA for the CDR3 is TGTGCCAGCAGCTCCGGGACAGGGTACAATGAGCAGTTCTTC.

As for this clone: This sample also contains other DNA sequences that code for the same CDR3. This rearrangement joins TRBV7-3 to TRBJ2-3; D is perhaps TRBD1 (6 bases). V lost 0 bases, J lost 6 bases, and 7 bases lay in between. This CDR3 is 13 amino acids long. Germline CDR1 reads SGHTA; CDR2 reads FQGTGA. The CDR3 protein is CASSLTQGDTQYF. The CDR3 coding sequence is TGTGCCAGCAGCTTAACGCAGGGGGATACGCAGTATTTT. Supplemented by reference TRBV7-3 and TRBJ2-3, the full variable domain reads GAGVSQTPSNKVTEKGKYVELRCDPISGHTALYWYRQSLGQGPEFLIYFQGTGAADDSGLPNDRFFAVRPEGSVSTLKIQRTERGDSAVYLCASSLTQGDTQYFGPGTRLTVL.

The CDR3 sequence: CASSLGQPQETQYF. The CDR3, as DNA: TGTGCCAGCAGTTTAGGACAACCCCAAGAGACCCAGTACTTC. This chain links TRBV28 with TRBJ2-5; D perhaps matches TRBD1 (5 bases). V lost 2 bases and J lost 1, with 8 bases in between. CDR1 and CDR2 (germline): MDHEN, SYDVKM. This CDR3 contains 14 residues.